These 24 T cell receptor beta chains came from one sample sequenced in a study of glioma-infiltrating T cells after dendritic cell vaccination. Repertoires were generated with immunoSEQ multiplex PCR, while TCRdb's copy carries only in-frame clones and drops some. The profile shows fewer than 75,000 clones, 81% of them singletons. Sequences were derived from blood, sampled before dendritic cell vaccination. The receptors originated from a human donor with glioblastoma.

This clone has a single count. The chain carries TRBV5-4 and TRBJ1-1; 9 nucleotides line up with TRBD1. This CDR3 has 14 amino acids. Germline V CDR1 and CDR2: SGHNT, YYREEE (reference sequence). J was trimmed by 3 bases and V by 2 bases; bases with no gene match: 2. Here the CDR3 DNA reads TGTGCCAGCAGCTTTGACAGGGGGGACACTGAAGCTTTCTTT. It is translated as CASSFDRGDTEAFF. The complete variable domain, with remaining parts taken from reference TRBV5-4 and TRBJ1-1, reads ETGVTQSPTHLIKTRGQQVTLRCSSQSGHNTVSWYQQALGQGPQFIFQYYREEENGRGNFPPRFSGLQFPNYSSELNVNALELDDSALYLCASSFDRGDTEAFFGQGTRLTVV.

This chain uses TRBV7-9 with TRBJ1-2; D remains ambiguous. The V and J ends lost 5 bases and 4 bases respectively, with 20 bases between them. Looked up from germline, CDR1 is SEHNR and CDR2 is FQNEAQ (reference sequence). The CDR3 spans 16 residues. For the CDR3, the DNA is TGTGCCAGCAGCCCGCCTAGTCAGTCGGCCCTCTATGGCTACACCTTC. Amino acid sequence: CASSPPSQSALYGYTF.

Written as DNA, the CDR3 is TGTGCCAGTAACCGACAGGGAGAGGTTGGGGCCAACGTCCTGACTTTC. This gives the protein CASNRQGEVGANVLTF. The J gene is TRBJ2-6, the V gene TRBV19, with 7 nucleotides matching TRBD1. The ends lost 7 bases at V and 3 bases at J; junction bases unmatched: 9. The CDR3 has 16 amino acids. CDR1 and CDR2 (germline): LNHDA, SQIVND (reference sequence).

J is TRBJ2-1 and V is TRBV7-3; D gene ambiguous. V dropped 2 bases and J dropped 7 bases, with 9 bases sitting between them. The CDR3 covers 13 residues. The germline gives CDR1 SGHTA, CDR2 FQGTGA. CDR3 nucleotide sequence: TGTGCCAGCAGCTTAGGTGTAGAAAATGAGCAGTTCTTC. Its translation: CASSLGVENEQFF. The full variable domain, with the rest looked up from reference TRBV7-3 and TRBJ2-1, is GAGVSQTPSNKVTEKGKYVELRCDPISGHTALYWYRQSLGQGPEFLIYFQGTGAADDSGLPNDRFFAVRPEGSVSTLKIQRTERGDSAVYLCASSLGVENEQFFGPGTRLTVL.

The chain combines TRBV7-2 with TRBJ1-3; 7 positions agree with TRBD1. Germline V lookup: CDR1 SGHTA, CDR2 FQGNSA. This CDR3 is built from 16 residues. Trimming took 1 base from V and 5 from J; bases not matched to a gene: 8. The CDR3 DNA sequence: TGTGCCAGCAGCTTAGTTGGCAGGGGGATTCGAAACACCATATATTTT. It encodes CASSLVGRGIRNTIYF.

V usage is TRBV6-5 and J usage is TRBJ1-1; D ambiguous. This CDR3 region has 11 residues. Germline values: CDR1 MNHEY, CDR2 SVGAGI. Trimming pared 3 bases from V and 11 bases from J, leaving 10 bases between. The CDR3 bases are TGTGCCAGCAGTTATGGAGGGAGTGCTTTCTTT. It yields the protein CASSYGGSAFF.

V usage is TRBV5-1 and J usage is TRBJ2-1; D is possibly TRBD1 (6 bases). CDR3 length equals 16 residues. Trimming removed 1 base from V and 2 bases from J, with 13 bases in between. From germline, CDR1 is SGHRS and CDR2 YFSETQ. In DNA form, the CDR3 reads TGCGCCAGCAGCTTGTATCAGGGGCCGCCCTACAATGAGCAGTTCTTC. It yields the protein CASSLYQGPPYNEQFF.

This clone was seen a single time. The chain carries TRBV30 and TRBJ1-4; D remains unclear. The CDR3 spans 13 residues. Germline loops: CDR1 GTSNPN, CDR2 SVGIG (reference sequence). Trimming stripped 1 base from V and 6 bases from J, with 9 bases between. CDR3: CAWSGGPDEKLFF. Here the CDR3 DNA reads TGTGCCTGGAGTGGCGGTCCCGATGAAAAACTGTTTTTT.

The rearrangement joins TRBV9 to TRBJ1-4; TRBD1 might be the D (5 bases). Per germline, CDR1 SGDLS and CDR2 YYNGEE. V lost 4 bases to trimming and J lost 6 bases, with 13 bases between them. The CDR3 spans 14 residues. CDR3 sequence (DNA): TGTGCCAGCAGCCCTTCGGGGGGGGATGAAAAACTGTTTTTT. Its protein product is CASSPSGGDEKLFF.

This chain joins TRBV7-8 and TRBJ2-7; 8 bases fit TRBD1. Unmatched junction bases numbered 6, after V lost 5 bases and J lost 6 bases. This CDR3 is built from 13 residues. The germline V gene has CDR1 SGHVS and CDR2 FQNEAQ. The DNA of the CDR3 is TGTGCCAGCAGCGGGGACAGGTTCGGCGAGCAGTACTTC. Amino acid sequence: CASSGDRFGEQYF.

The chain employs TRBV29-1 and TRBJ1-2, with 9 bases lining up with TRBD1. The germline CDR1 and CDR2 sequences are SQVTM and ANQGSEA. The V segment lost 3 bases and the J segment 7 bases; nucleotides outside the gene matches: 9. This CDR3 region has 14 residues. In nucleotides, the CDR3 is TGCAGCGTTGAGGTTTTGGGACAGGGTGGTGGCTACACCTTC. It encodes CSVEVLGQGGGYTF.

This chain uses TRBV6-4 with TRBJ1-5; tentatively, D is TRBD1 (6 bases). From germline, CDR1 is MRHNA and CDR2 SNTAGT. Between the trimmed V and J ends, which lost 0 bases and 1 base, there was a span of 10 bases. CDR3 length equals 16 residues. Written as DNA, the CDR3 is TGTGCCAGCAGTGACTCTAGGGGGATGAGCAATCAGCCCCAGCATTTT. It is translated as CASSDSRGMSNQPQHF.

The chain couples TRBV6-1 to TRBJ1-5; D uncertain. CDR3 size: 14 residues. The V and J ends lost 0 bases and 4 bases respectively, with 7 bases between them. Germline CDR1 MNHNS, CDR2 SASEGT. The CDR3 sequence is CASSEAVRNQPQHF. For the CDR3, the DNA is TGTGCCAGCAGTGAAGCTGTGAGGAATCAGCCCCAGCATTTT.

The genes are TRBV19 and TRBJ1-4, with a possible D match to TRBD1 (5 bases). The CDR3 consists of 14 residues. V lost 2 bases and J lost 1, with 5 bases in between. Germline CDR1 LNHDA, CDR2 SQIVND (reference sequence). The CDR3 nucleotides read TGTGCCAGTAGTATACAGGGAACTAATGAAAAACTGTTTTTT. Translated: CASSIQGTNEKLFF.

The chain uses TRBV19 and TRBJ1-2; D possibly corresponds to TRBD1 (5 bases). With 4 bases removed from V and 4 bases from J, the gap between germline ends came to 10 bases. The CDR3 runs 13 residues. The germline V gene encodes CDR1 LNHDA and CDR2 SQIVND (reference sequence). The CDR3 nucleotides are TGTGCCAGTAGTACAGGGCTAGGCTATGGCTACACCTTC. Protein sequence: CASSTGLGYGYTF.

The rearrangement uses TRBV30 and TRBJ1-1; tentatively, D is TRBD1 (6 bases). V gave up 4 bases and J gave up 8 bases, with 11 bases separating them. Germline V lookup: CDR1 GTSNPN, CDR2 SVGIG (reference sequence). The CDR3 extends over 11 amino acids. The CDR3 region has the DNA TGTGCCTGGACTCCTGACAGGGAAGCTTTCTTT. Its translation: CAWTPDREAFF.

This chain joins TRBV2 and TRBJ2-7; 7 bases match TRBD1. This CDR3 region has 15 residues. Per germline, CDR1 SNHLY and CDR2 FYNNEI. Trimming cost V 6 bases and J 1 base; bases outside gene matches: 9. The DNA of the CDR3 is TGTGCCAGCAGGGCGACCGGGACAGTTTCCTACGAGCAGTACTTC. Its translation is CASRATGTVSYEQYF.

The gene calls are TRBV5-1 and TRBJ2-5; 8 bases align to TRBD2. CDR1 SGHRS and CDR2 YFSETQ come from the germline V gene. CDR3 length: 17 amino acids. Losses at the gene ends were 0 bases for V and 5 bases for J; bases not matched to a gene: 12. CDR3 residues: CASSLAFAGGASETQYF. The CDR3 nucleotides read TGCGCCAGCAGCTTGGCATTTGCGGGGGGCGCCTCGGAGACCCAGTACTTC.

As for this clone: Lacking the conserved final phenylalanine or tryptophan, this CDR3 likely reflects a read error. CDR3 bases: TGTGCCAGCAGCCCCTCGGAGACCAACTATGGCTACACCCTC. Translated: CASSPSETNYGYTL. This chain joins TRBV7-9 and TRBJ1-2, with D hard to call. Trimming shortened V by 5 bases and J by 2 bases, and 12 bases separated the two germline ends. The CDR3 runs to 14 residues. Looked up from germline, CDR1 is SEHNR and CDR2 is FQNEAQ (reference sequence).

In this sample, this clone turned up once. The J gene is TRBJ1-4, the V gene TRBV5-1, with 12 bases aligning to TRBD1. J gave up 8 bases and V 4 bases, and 9 bases lay outside the gene matches. This CDR3 has 16 residues. Germline assignment: CDR1 SGHRS and CDR2 YFSETQ. The CDR3 sequence: CASSVLGTGGREKLFF. The CDR3 nucleotides read TGCGCCAGCAGCGTACTGGGGACAGGGGGCCGGGAAAAACTGTTTTTT.

The V and J genes are TRBV7-8 and TRBJ2-2; tentatively, D is TRBD1 (5 bases). The V end lost 1 base, the J end lost 7 bases, and 10 bases lay between the germline ends. The CDR3 spans 14 residues. CDR1 is SGHVS and CDR2 is FQNEAQ in the germline V gene. CDR3 in DNA: TGTGCCAGCAGCTTAGGAAAGGGGAACGGGGAGCTGTTTTTT. This gives the protein CASSLGKGNGELFF.

V is TRBV4-3 and J is TRBJ2-7, with TRBD2 as a possible D gene (7 bases). Germline loops: CDR1 LGHNA, CDR2 YSLEER. CDR3 length equals 17 residues. Trimming removed 0 bases at V and 5 bases at J, with 20 bases between. Written as DNA, the CDR3 is TGCGCCAGCAGCCAAGATCCTGCGGGGGCTACCGTAGACGAGCAGTACTTC. Its protein product is CASSQDPAGATVDEQYF.

The V gene is TRBV29-1, the J gene TRBJ1-1; TRBD1 is a possible D gene (5 bases). Germline-derived CDR1 and CDR2 are SQVTM and ANQGSEA. Trimming shortened V by 0 bases and J by 4 bases, and 12 bases separated the two germline ends. This CDR3 is 14 amino acids long. CDR3 sequence: CSVEDARRGTEAFF. The CDR3 DNA sequence: TGCAGCGTTGAAGATGCGCGGAGGGGCACTGAAGCTTTCTTT.

The chain recombines TRBV28 with TRBJ1-4; D possibly corresponds to TRBD1 (5 bases). The germline CDR1 and CDR2 sequences are MDHEN and SYDVKM. Trimming pared 8 bases from V and 10 bases from J, leaving 14 bases between. The CDR3 length is 12 residues. The CDR3 coding sequence is TGTGCCAGCCTGGGAGGGGCTGGAAAACTGTTTTTT. Protein: CASLGGAGKLFF.